The next 31 T cell receptor beta chains were all read from a single sample in a study of shared clonotypes between healthy human individuals. Libraries were prepared by immunoSEQ multiplex PCR; TCRdb keeps only in-frame clonotypes and omits some of them. The sample consists of 1,400,000 or so clones, 97% to 99% of them appearing once. The specimen sequenced was naive CD4+ T cells sorted from blood. Subset defined: CD45RA+ positively selected. The receptors shown here come from a young man in good health.

V gene TRBV7-3 combines with J gene TRBJ2-1, with 8 bases identical to TRBD2. This CDR3 contains 15 residues. V shed 2 bases, J shed 10 bases, and the junction held 10 bases outside the gene matches. Germline V gene data show CDR1 as SGHTA and CDR2 as FQGTGA. CDR3 in DNA: TGTGCCAGCAGCTTAGAGGTGGCGAGCGGGGGAGAGCAGTTCTTC. It codes for CASSLEVASGGEQFF.

The chain links TRBV29-1 to TRBJ2-3; 12 bases are a match to TRBD2. CDR1 and CDR2 (germline): SQVTM, ANQGSEA. CDR3 length: 16 residues. V lost 8 bases, J lost 1 base, and 10 bases stayed unmatched. The chain's CDR3 is CSPWVLAGGGTDTQYF. As DNA, the CDR3 is TGCAGCCCTTGGGTCCTAGCGGGAGGGGGCACAGATACGCAGTATTTT.

As concerns this clone: The same CDR3 can be traced to other DNA sequences in this sample. The chain has TRBV5-1 and TRBJ2-3; 9 positions match TRBD1. CDR1 and CDR2 from the germline V gene are SGHRS and YFSETQ. The CDR3 extends over 15 amino acids. V lost 4 bases to trimming and J lost 4 bases; unmatched junction nucleotides: 7. The CDR3 is CASSLRGQGSDTQYF. CDR3 coding DNA: TGCGCCAGCAGCCTGAGGGGACAGGGATCAGATACGCAGTATTTT.

V is TRBV9 and J is TRBJ1-3; 7 nucleotides line up with TRBD1. This CDR3 has 15 amino acids. V lost 4 bases, J lost 4 bases, and 8 bases stayed unmatched. Germline V gives CDR1 SGDLS, CDR2 YYNGEE. The CDR3 loop reads CASSISGTAGNTIYF. CDR3 DNA: TGTGCCAGCAGCATCTCCGGGACAGCAGGAAACACCATATATTTT.

The rearrangement links TRBV7-9 to TRBJ2-7, with D perhaps given as TRBD1 or TRBD2 (6 bases each). CDR1 and CDR2 (germline): SEHNR, FQNEAQ (reference sequence). V was clipped by 1 base and J by 3 bases, with 13 bases between them. The CDR3 is 15 residues long. The CDR3 DNA sequence: TGTGCCAGCAGCTTAGGTATAGGGGGAGGCTACGAGCAGTACTTC. Protein sequence: CASSLGIGGGYEQYF. The full variable domain, in which reference TRBV7-9 and TRBJ2-7 provide the parts outside the CDR3, is DTGVSQNPRHKITKRGQNVTFRCDPISEHNRLYWYRQTLGQGPEFLTYFQNEAQLEKSRLLSDRFSAERPKGSFSTLEIQRTEQGDSAMYLCASSLGIGGGYEQYFGPGTRLTVT.

The chain links TRBV11-2 to TRBJ1-2; TRBD1 matches at 9 bases. Per germline, CDR1 SGHAT and CDR2 FQNNGV. This CDR3 has 15 amino acids. With 3 bases clipped from V and 1 base from J, the junction kept 3 bases outside the gene matches. The CDR3 is CASSLGQGYNYGYTF. The CDR3 DNA reads as TGTGCCAGCAGCTTGGGACAGGGCTATAACTATGGCTACACCTTC.

This chain links TRBV11-2 with TRBJ2-7, with unresolved D. In germline, CDR1 is SGHAT, CDR2 FQNNGV. Between the trimmed V and J ends, which lost 7 bases and 5 bases, there was a span of 12 bases. The CDR3 contains 12 residues. Here the CDR3 DNA reads TGTGCCAGCACCGCCCGGTTAAACGAGCAGTACTTC. It translates to CASTARLNEQYF.

The chain recombines TRBV18 with TRBJ1-2; 7 bases are shared with TRBD1. The CDR3 contains 12 residues. The junction had 0 bases not matched to a gene; V was cut back by 5 bases and J by 3 bases. Germline CDR1 is KGHSH and CDR2 is LQKENI. The CDR3 region is CASSTGDYGYTF. CDR3 in DNA: TGTGCCAGCTCAACAGGGGACTATGGCTACACCTTC.

This chain uses TRBV30 with TRBJ1-5; D may be TRBD1 (6 bases). Germline CDR1 is GTSNPN and CDR2 is SVGIG (reference sequence). V dropped 2 bases and J dropped 6 bases, with 11 bases sitting between them. CDR3 length: 13 residues. CDR3 residues: CAWSTSGVQPQHF. In DNA, the CDR3 is TGTGCCTGGAGTACATCAGGGGTTCAGCCCCAGCATTTT.

A single count supports this clone. CDR3 region: CSVAEGGPYEQYF. DNA for the CDR3: TGCAGCGTTGCAGAGGGGGGGCCCTACGAGCAGTACTTC. The chain combines TRBV29-1 with TRBJ2-7; D is perhaps TRBD2 (7 bases). V was clipped by 4 bases and J by 2 bases, with 12 bases between them. CDR1 SQVTM and CDR2 ANQGSEA come from the germline V gene. This CDR3 region has 13 residues.

The chain has TRBV7-2 and TRBJ2-1; a weak D match, TRBD2 (5 bases). The CDR3 covers 18 residues. Germline V gives CDR1 SGHTA, CDR2 FQGNSA. V lost 0 bases, J lost 0 bases, and 15 bases lay in between. The CDR3 is CASSLAERLPSSYNEQFF. CDR3 DNA: TGTGCCAGCAGCTTAGCGGAAAGACTACCCAGCTCCTACAATGAGCAGTTCTTC.

The chain has TRBV7-9 and TRBJ2-7, with TRBD1 matching 12 bases. The CDR3 length is 19 residues. Germline-derived CDR1 and CDR2 are SEHNR and FQNEAQ (reference sequence). J lost 0 bases, V lost 1 base, and 10 bases had no gene match. CDR3 amino acids: CASSLVVGQGAPSSYEQYF. CDR3 bases: TGTGCCAGCAGCTTAGTGGTGGGACAGGGGGCACCCAGCTCCTACGAGCAGTACTTC.

The V gene is TRBV6-6, the J gene TRBJ1-2; D is unresolved. The ends were cut back, 5 bases at V and 4 bases at J, with 20 bases in the middle. Per the germline V gene, CDR1 is MNHNY and CDR2 is SVGAGI (reference sequence). The length of the CDR3 is 16 residues. Written as DNA, the CDR3 is TGTGCCAGCAGTCAACCCCCCTCGGCCGGACGCTATGGCTACACCTTC. Protein: CASSQPPSAGRYGYTF.

Points on this clone: In the same sample, other DNA sequences code for this CDR3. The V gene is TRBV5-1, the J gene TRBJ2-1; perhaps TRBD1 as D (6 bases). Trimming left V 2 bases short and J 0 bases short, with 9 bases between. CDR1 is SGHRS, CDR2 YFSETQ, per germline. This CDR3 has 15 residues. CDR3 coding DNA: TGCGCCAGCAGCTTACAGGGAAGCTCCTACAATGAGCAGTTCTTC. This encodes CASSLQGSSYNEQFF.

This rearrangement joins TRBV18 to TRBJ1-4; D is undetermined. This CDR3 contains 15 residues. Trimming took 1 base from V and 4 from J, leaving 10 bases between them. CDR1 KGHSH and CDR2 LQKENI come from the germline V gene. CDR3: CASSPQQELNEKLFF. The CDR3 DNA follows: TGTGCCAGCTCACCACAGCAGGAGCTTAATGAAAAACTGTTTTTT.

The rearrangement uses TRBV5-1 and TRBJ1-2; 8 nucleotides agree with TRBD1. Germline CDR1 is SGHRS and CDR2 is YFSETQ. This CDR3 spans 14 amino acids. V gave up 1 base and J gave up 6 bases; unmatched junction bases: 5. The CDR3 spells CASSLPQGADGYTF. DNA for the CDR3: TGCGCCAGCAGCTTGCCCCAGGGGGCAGATGGCTACACCTTC.

This clone was observed once. The chain recombines TRBV28 with TRBJ2-1; D is possibly TRBD1 (6 bases). The CDR3 runs 12 residues. CDR1 and CDR2 (germline): MDHEN, SYDVKM. Trimming took 6 bases from V and 8 from J, leaving 11 bases between them. The CDR3 DNA reads as TGTGCCAGCAGGAGGGGGTCAGATGAGCAGTTCTTC. This translates into CASRRGSDEQFF. Looking up the rest from reference TRBV28 and TRBJ2-1 gives the full variable domain: DVKVTQSSRYLVKRTGEKVFLECVQDMDHENMFWYRQDPGLGLRLIYFSYDVKMKEKGDIPEGYSVSREKKERFSLILESASTNQTSMYLCASRRGSDEQFFGPGTRLTVL.

This clone appeared a single time. The chain recombines TRBV1 with TRBJ2-3; the table calls TRBD2, which could not be checked here. TRBV1 is a pseudogene. CDR3 size: 18 residues. For the CDR3, the DNA is TGCACCAGCAGCCCCGGGACTACCCTTGGGAATAGCACAGATACGCAGTATTTT. Its translation: CTSSPGTTLGNSTDTQYF.

This chain joins TRBV11-2 and TRBJ2-1; TRBD2 is a possible D gene (5 bases). Germline V CDR1 and CDR2: SGHAT, FQNNGV. Trimming left V 5 bases short and J 7 bases short, with 9 bases between. This CDR3 region has 12 residues. The CDR3 sequence is CASSRRRNEQFF. CDR3 DNA sequence: TGTGCCAGCAGCCGCCGGAGGAATGAGCAGTTCTTC.

The genes are TRBV5-1 and TRBJ2-7; no reliable D call. V lost 0 bases and J 4 bases, leaving 14 bases between the germline ends. This CDR3 has 15 residues. In germline, CDR1 is SGHRS, CDR2 YFSETQ. In DNA form, the CDR3 reads TGCGCCAGCAGCTTGGTTGTCTCCGACACATACGAGCAGTACTTC. Translated, it gives CASSLVVSDTYEQYF.

This clone was recorded only once. The rearrangement links TRBV2 to TRBJ2-1; possibly TRBD1 or TRBD2 for D (5 bases each). Between the trimmed V and J ends, which lost 4 bases and 7 bases, there was a span of 11 bases. Germline loops: CDR1 SNHLY, CDR2 FYNNEI. The CDR3 has 13 residues. CDR3 DNA: TGTGCCAGCAGTGGGGACCAGAGGAATGAGCAGTTCTTC. This sequence encodes CASSGDQRNEQFF.

This chain connects TRBV19 to TRBJ1-5; D remains unclear. The CDR3 runs to 17 residues. Germline V gives CDR1 LNHDA, CDR2 SQIVND (reference sequence). Trimming shortened V by 3 bases and J by 9 bases, and 24 bases separated the two germline ends. The CDR3 nucleotides are TGTGCCAGTAGTATTGGACGGTACGTAAAGCGTACTAGGCCCCAGCATTTT. Protein product: CASSIGRYVKRTRPQHF.

This clone came up once. This chain links TRBV7-9 with TRBJ2-7; 8 nucleotides line up with TRBD2. V was pared by 5 bases and J by 6 bases, with 3 bases of the junction left unmatched. Germline values: CDR1 SEHNR, CDR2 FQNEAQ (reference sequence). This CDR3 contains 12 residues. CDR3 in DNA: TGTGCCAGCAGCCTTGGGACTAGCGAGCAGTACTTC. It codes for CASSLGTSEQYF.

This clone was counted a single time. J is TRBJ2-3 and V is TRBV5-1; 8 bases are shared with TRBD1. The CDR3 totals 15 residues. Germline V CDR1 and CDR2: SGHRS, YFSETQ. The ends lost 5 bases at V and 1 base at J; junction bases unmatched: 6. The DNA of the CDR3 is TGCGCCAGCAGGCACGACAGGGGACGCACAGATACGCAGTATTTT. Its translation: CASRHDRGRTDTQYF.

This chain connects TRBV5-1 to TRBJ1-1; TRBD1 aligns across 12 bases. In germline, CDR1 is SGHRS, CDR2 YFSETQ. The CDR3 is 17 residues long. The J segment lost 4 bases and the V segment lost 4 bases, leaving 11 bases of the junction unmatched. The CDR3 is CASSTQGPGQGATEAFF. The CDR3 nucleotides are TGCGCCAGCAGCACCCAAGGCCCGGGACAGGGGGCCACTGAAGCTTTCTTT.

This clone was picked up one time. V gene TRBV2 combines with J gene TRBJ1-5, with D possibly being TRBD1 (6 bases). Between the trimmed V and J ends, which lost 4 bases and 0 bases, there was a span of 16 bases. From germline, CDR1 is SNHLY and CDR2 FYNNEI. The CDR3 sequence is 17 residues long. This chain's CDR3 is CASSGGSRGLSNQPQHF. In DNA form, the CDR3 reads TGTGCCAGCAGTGGGGGTTCCAGGGGCCTTAGCAATCAGCCCCAGCATTTT.

The J gene is TRBJ2-1, the V gene TRBV15, with 8 bases matching TRBD2. Germline CDR1 reads LNHNV; CDR2 reads YYDKDF (reference sequence). CDR3 length: 18 residues. Germline trimming cut 3 bases from V and 4 bases from J; bases unmatched to any gene: 14. CDR3 region: CATSSQNPASGPYNEQFF. CDR3 DNA: TGTGCCACCAGCAGCCAAAACCCCGCTAGCGGGCCTTACAATGAGCAGTTCTTC.

A remark on this clone: Other DNA sequences within the sample encode an identical CDR3. The chain has TRBV29-1 and TRBJ2-1, with 8 bases aligning to TRBD1. The germline gives CDR1 SQVTM, CDR2 ANQGSEA. J lost 1 base, V lost 6 bases, and 8 bases had no gene match. This CDR3 region has 15 residues. The CDR3 DNA reads as TGCAGCGTCGGACAGGGAGCTGGGTCCTACAATGAGCAGTTCTTC. Translating it yields CSVGQGAGSYNEQFF.

The chain uses TRBV7-2 and TRBJ2-1, with TRBD1 matching over 8 bases. Per the germline V gene, CDR1 is SGHTA and CDR2 is FQGNSA. This CDR3 has 16 residues. V was clipped by 5 bases and J by 0 bases; unmatched bases: 6. The CDR3 coding sequence is TGTGCCAGCAGCCCGCGGACAGGGAGCTCCTACAATGAGCAGTTCTTC. It encodes CASSPRTGSSYNEQFF.

The chain is built from TRBV28 and TRBJ2-1; 13 positions agree with TRBD2. The CDR3 contains 14 residues. V shed 6 bases and J 5 bases; nucleotides not matched to a gene: 1. Germline V CDR1 and CDR2: MDHEN, SYDVKM. The CDR3 reads CASSGTSGNNEQFF. The CDR3 DNA is TGTGCCAGCAGCGGGACTAGCGGGAACAATGAGCAGTTCTTC.

V and J are TRBV19 and TRBJ2-1; D may match TRBD1 or TRBD2 (5 bases each). Germline CDR1 and CDR2: LNHDA and SQIVND (reference sequence). V lost 10 bases and J lost 9, with 16 bases in between. The CDR3 is made up of 12 amino acids. CDR3 amino acids: CATGTVYGEQFF. The DNA for the CDR3 is TGTGCCACAGGGACGGTTTACGGTGAGCAGTTCTTC.